This T cell receptor beta chain was observed in a study of cytomegalovirus exposure and HLA in healthy donors (TCRdb year 2017). Broadly, across the study: An earlier analysis of under 600 of the donors reported roughly 270 Gb of sequence data and 100 million to 130 million unique TCR beta sequences from 150 million to 200 million T cells. Class I and class II HLA loci were covered by the typing at four-digit resolution. Using immunosequencing, the study profiled T cell repertoires from about 620 subjects and related those repertoires to cytomegalovirus serostatus. Every discovery cohort repertoire had been produced on one sequencing platform. To predict cytomegalovirus infection status, the study combined high-throughput TCR immunosequencing, statistical association of individual TCRs with disease status, and machine learning. Donor age, sex, ethnicity and CMV serostatus were compiled together with the repertoire data. The study was designed to test whether signatures of past pathogen exposure could be identified by cataloging public T cell receptors. In the later analysis, no new phenotypic data were used to find candidate immune exposures; instead, reliance was placed on TCR beta sequences and their occurrence across donors. An early release covering roughly 600 HLA-typed donors comprised around 300 gigabases of sequencing data and tens of millions of unique TCR sequences. Besides the first cohort of under 700 subjects, a separate validation cohort made up of 120 different subjects was used. Among 398 genotyped donors of the cohort, an average of about 240,000 unique TCR beta nucleotide sequences was sequenced per donor, of which 15% to 20% were non-productive. A later analysis re-examined previously published TCR beta repertoires from 610 or so donors and added high-resolution HLA genotyping to investigate patterns of TCR occurrence. To decide whether each TCR beta V gene segment behaved as functional or pseudogenic, an earlier analysis of 587 of the donors relied on high-throughput TCR beta sequencing. Typing coverage varied by locus: about 629-630 donors for A, B, C, DRB1 and DQB1; around 560 for DQA1; nearly 610 for DPA1; under 490 for DPB1. Of the 300 to 500 genotyped donors, 81% were placed in the genetic ancestry cluster associated with self-reported Caucasian donors. A later genetic analysis took genome-wide SNP genotypes for about 65% of the 666 donors and used that subset as a discovery cohort. Roughly five DR-DQ haplotypes were handled as single units for association and clustering because linkage in the cohort was strong.

The paper as a whole reports these results and caveats: A later analysis found that TCR association rates varied across HLA loci, with DRB1 alleles showing the most associated TCRs and HLA-C alleles the fewest. The earlier analysis of fewer than 750 of the donors excluded some 15 rarely observed V segments, including chromosome 9 orphons, because counts were too low. An association between a missense DCLRE1C variant and V-gene and J-gene trimming of TCR beta chains was found in a later genetic analysis and replicated in an independent cohort. A later analysis associated 16,951 TCR beta sequences with specific HLA alleles at a false discovery rate of 0.05. Sequencing depth was assumed to be roughly uniform across donors in the presence/absence analyses, though that assumption may not hold. A further reported finding was that TCR beta sequences accurately predicted the HLA-A and HLA-B alleles for most subjects in the first cohort. The 87-base-pair reads could not distinguish some IMGT-functional V segments, including TRBV6-2 and TRBV6-3, so those segments were excluded. Most TCR sequences were observed very rarely across donors, whereas some public TCRs were present in many individuals. Compared with the roughly 670-donor mean, donors in an Asian-associated ancestry cluster had fewer N-insertions in productive TCRs, according to a later genetic analysis. Broadly in line with IMGT annotations, most TCR beta V segments showed up in productive rearrangements about 90% or about 30% of the time in an earlier analysis of about 500 of the donors. In both the original and validation cohorts, the classifier was reported to diagnose cytomegalovirus status with high specificity and sensitivity. A later analysis found that most CMV-associated TCR beta chains appeared HLA-restricted, with HLA associations seemingly driven largely by CMV exposure. Because HLA typing was unavailable for some donors at each locus, only the typed subset was used in association tests. Linkage disequilibrium might explain the correlated functional status among segregating V segments, but an unknown experimental factor could not be excluded. A later analysis found that HLA-associated TCR beta chains were more clonally expanded and had lower generation probabilities than equally common non-associated chains. When HLA alleles, especially DR and DQ, strongly co-occurred, attributing TCR associations to individual alleles was difficult. A group of highly shared sequence variants was considered likely to be a technical artifact of the sequencing pipeline. A total of some 180 TCR beta chains were listed by the study as associated with cytomegalovirus. A later analysis reported that several top co-occurrence clusters appeared linked to parvovirus B19, influenza, CMV and Epstein-Barr virus. For the cohort, immune exposure information was limited to CMV serostatus. In vitro tests confirmed that three of the cytomegalovirus-associated TCR beta chains recognize cytomegalovirus antigens. Only TCR beta chains were sequenced in this cohort, and the absence of alpha or paired-chain data limited detectable features. The authors suggested that the approach could potentially be generalized to other disease states and immunological phenotypes.

From the cysteine up to the phenylalanine, the CDR3 has a length of 15 residues. Only the CDR3 portion is preserved as DNA: 45 bases, with reading frame beginning at the first base. Clipping removes 2 bases from V and 8 bases from J, with 10 as the unmatched junction base count. CDR1 is given as SNHLY and CDR2 as FYNNEI, both from the germline V gene. The cohort was made up of under 800 healthy bone marrow donors. At the time of sampling, all cohort members were nominally healthy, though unrecorded immune exposures were likely present. The donor was CMV seropositive and was included in the group of almost 300 seropositive cohort members. Each donor provided a peripheral blood sample, and peripheral blood mononuclear cells were used for TCR beta sequencing. The Qiagen DNeasy Blood Extraction Kit was used to extract genomic DNA from the blood cell samples. In the case of this clone: This receptor's antigen is unknown. Per-base quality was not reported, and no clone a single base away is much larger than it.

The library was generated by the immunoSEQ multiplex PCR assay. The multiplex PCR relied on a mix of 60 forward primers for TCR Vbeta segments and 13 reverse primers for TCR Jbeta segments. The CDR3 region of rearranged TCR beta genes was amplified from genomic DNA by a multiplex PCR assay. Amplified TCR beta libraries were sequenced as 87-base-pair reads on the Illumina HiSeq System. Per the source publication's procedure: Across the 600 to 700 repertoires, a later analysis counted 75 million to 90 million unique TCR beta chains, roughly 11 million of which were shared by at least two donors. Raw reads were error-corrected and collapsed into unique sequences with a nearest-neighbor algorithm that merged closely related sequences to remove PCR and sequencing errors. V, D and J gene segments were assigned by aligning CDR3 sequences to IMGT reference sequences. For a sequence to be retained, a match of at least six nucleotides was required to both a V gene segment and a J gene segment. Rearrangements were classified as productive when the CDR3 lacked stop codons and remained in frame with V and J, and all other rearrangements were classified as non-productive. Following IMGT convention, CDR3 was defined as the stretch from the second conserved V-encoded cysteine to the conserved J-encoded phenylalanine. In an earlier analysis of around 570 of the donors, sequences lacking an unambiguous match to a single V gene segment were excluded. An earlier analysis of roughly 590 of the donors called V segments functional above 56.7% productive rearrangements and segregating when the between-donor standard deviation exceeded 5%. A statistical classification framework was built for diagnosing cytomegalovirus status from the catalog of TCR beta chain sequences. In a later analysis, V and J genes were assigned by comparing TCR nucleotide sequences against IMGT/GENE-DB human TR gene sequences. A later analysis assigned CDR3 sequences and most-parsimonious VDJ recombination scenarios with the TCRdist pipeline. In a later analysis, every TCR beta chain was defined by the combination of its CDR3 amino acid sequence and its V-gene family, and reads without a unique V-gene family were dropped. A later analysis removed several hundred highly shared, low-generation-probability nucleotide sequences to deal with suspected cross-contamination and a sequencing artifact. For each public chain, a later analysis derived a clonal expansion index from normalized ranks of inferred template counts within each repertoire. In a later analysis, generation probabilities were computed with a VDJ recombination model fitted to out-of-frame rearrangements, and the resulting probabilities were checked against IGoR. Hypergeometric tests were used in a later analysis to score TCR-TCR, TCR-HLA and TCR-CMV co-occurrence, with a repertoire-size bias correction applied to the TCR pairs. To estimate false discovery rates, a later analysis permuted the HLA or CMV assignments 20 times. In a later analysis, co-occurring TCRs were grouped using DBSCAN, with TCRdist sequence similarity added in when clustering inside HLA-allele-positive subsets. Repertoires with fewer than 30,000 or more than 120,000 public chains were left out of co-occurrence clustering, as were about 5 repertoires with anomalous nucleotide sharing. In its TCRdb copy, this immuneACCESS table keeps in-frame sequences only and misses some clones. Where compared with another copy, unresolved V genes explain less than half of these, and the others have no known cause. V, J and clone size derive from that table, while D and trimming were established from the DNA sequence. In this sample the table shows 100,000 to 150,000 clones, about four fifths of which occur a single time. The top ten clonotypes cover roughly 10% of the sample.

The chain employs TRBV2 and TRBJ2-3, with 7 central nucleotides matching TRBD1. The source material was PBMCs. The TCR comes from a woman in her fifties or sixties in good health and CMV-seropositive. For the CDR3, the sequence is CASSEMGTAIGTQYF. The bases are TGTGCCAGCAGTGAAATGGGGACAGCTATTGGTACGCAGTATTTT.